The TCR beta chain under discussion was sequenced for a study of cytomegalovirus exposure and HLA in healthy donors. As for the study in general: Out of several hundred genotyped donors, 81% belonged to the Caucasian-associated ancestry cluster.

On this clone: No antigen is known for it. Other DNA variants within this sample encode the same CDR3.

Whole-study findings and limits: In a later analysis, at a false discovery rate of 0.05, 15,000 to 20,000 TCR beta sequences were associated with HLA alleles. Most CMV-associated TCR beta chains were later found to appear HLA-restricted.

The PCR used 60 Vbeta and 13 Jbeta primers. TCRdb's copy holds only in-frame clones and misses some; the assay was immunoSEQ multiplex PCR. The sample includes roughly 200,000 clones, about two thirds seen only once; the top ten take 2.5% to 3%. The CDR3 spans 18 residues. V gave up 4 bases and J gave up 3 bases; unmatched junction bases: 8. The germline V gene has CDR1 MGHRA and CDR2 YSYEKL. The receptor was derived from a man in his forties or fifties in good health and CMV-seropositive. Sequences were obtained from PBMCs. The J gene is TRBJ2-3, the V gene TRBV4-1; 15 bases agree with TRBD2. The CDR3 loop reads CASSLGTSGGSMTDTQYF. The CDR3 nucleotides read TGCGCCAGCAGCCTTGGGACTAGCGGGGGGTCGATGACAGATACGCAGTATTTT.